The clone carrying this TCR beta chain was counted a few times. Its antigen is unidentified. The V segment lost 1 base and the J segment 2 bases; nucleotides outside the gene matches: 1. CDR3 size: 16 residues. CDR1 and CDR2 (germline): SGDLS, YYNGEE. The sample belongs to a study of cytomegalovirus exposure and HLA in healthy donors. Study-level findings and limits: Roughly even sequencing depth across donors was the assumption behind the presence/absence analyses. Cytomegalovirus-associated status was assigned to about 180 TCR beta chains. TCR beta V- and J-gene trimming, according to a later analysis, was linked to a missense DCLRE1C variant. The study reported that TCR beta sequences accurately predicted HLA-A and HLA-B alleles in most subjects.

Primers: 60 Vbeta forward and 13 Jbeta reverse. Repertoires were generated with immunoSEQ multiplex PCR, while TCRdb's copy carries only in-frame clones and drops some. Among about 93,000 clones, around 84% were seen once, and the ten largest hold about 3%. Sequenced material: PBMCs. The origin of this receptor is a woman aged 40 to 50 in good health and CMV-seronegative. The V gene is TRBV9, the J gene TRBJ2-3; 13 bases are shared with TRBD2. The CDR3 DNA follows: TGTGCCAGCAGCGTAACTAGCGGGAGGGCCACAGATACGCAGTATTTT. It encodes CASSVTSGRATDTQYF.